This record looks at one T cell receptor (beta chain) sequence and its context. The antigen this receptor binds is unknown. Base qualities are not at hand, and no much larger clone is one base apart. The data originate from a study of shared clonotypes between healthy human individuals (dated by TCRdb to the early 2020s). Context from the whole study: The cohort included a few men and two women between 18 and 49 years of age. Different laboratories and diverse techniques were used to prepare libraries and sequence TCR repertoires, to increase sequencing depth and limit assay-specific biases. For each donor, three plates each were used for CD4 naive and CD4 memory, two plates were used for CD8 naive, and one plate was used for CD8 memory. Blood TCR repertoires of about five healthy adults were deeply sequenced to estimate repertoire size and the extent of clonotype sharing between individuals. Per donor, leukapheresis produced somewhere between about 0.8 and 9 billion PBMCs. Study-level results and caveats: Sharing across a handful of donors was observed for around 5% of naive CD4, under 4% of naive CD8, 2% to 2.5% of memory CD4, and roughly 0.43% of memory CD8 clonotypes. Naive subsets generally had larger estimated clonotype richness than memory subsets. Even with the large sequencing depth, rarefaction of the sorted-subset datasets indicated that sequencing was incomplete. Because the study included a small number of donors, the genetic and exposure-history diversity represented was limited. Compared with non-shared clonotypes, clonotypes shared by all four sorted-subset donors had higher generation probabilities. Sampling was restricted to blood, and TCR repertoires in tissues likely differ from the TCR repertoires found in blood. Pairwise subsampling indicated that sequencing depth was expected to affect the degree of clonotype sharing among donors.

Using the deep immunoSEQ assay, multiplex PCR amplified TCR CDR3 regions from genomic DNA. Genomic DNA extracted from each cell subset was distributed evenly over all wells of several immunoSEQ 96-well plates, and each plate served as one replicate. For sorted subsets, each replicate PCR was loaded with approximately 190 ng genomic DNA, equivalent to about 33,000 T cell genomes. The purified libraries were quantified using a Qubit 3.0 fluorometer, sized with a Bioanalyzer 2100, and then quantified again using the KAPA Library Quantification kit. Each immunoSEQ 96-well plate was sequenced on its own single-read 150-cycle Illumina NextSeq 550 flow cell. Turning to the authors' computational methods: The immunoSEQ output contained only junctional sequences without quality scores, so filtering could not match that applied to full-length reads. To assign V/J genes and CDR3, sequences were annotated using PyIR, a Python wrapper for IgBLAST v1.9, with IMGT germline references. Any read was removed if the V/J assignment was weak (E-value above 1e-6), the CDR3 was missing, or the read contained stop codons, out-of-frame junctions, or ambiguous translated residues. A V3J clonotype was defined by an identical inferred V gene, J gene, and CDR3 amino acid sequence. Percentage overlap between repertoires was calculated by dividing the number of shared unique clonotypes by the size of the smaller repertoire. RTK rarefaction, the Chao1 estimator, and Recon v2.1 estimates of unobserved clonotypes were used to assess repertoire richness. Generation probabilities for all TCRbeta clonotypes obtained by the gDNA method from a handful of donors were computed using OLGA. TCRdb stores this immuneACCESS table with in-frame sequences only. Part of the clones is absent; in the studies checked, under half of the shortfall reflects unresolved V genes, and no reason is known for the rest. V and J calls and clone size are as listed in that table; D and trimming were resolved from the DNA. The sample records about 2.4 million clones, approximately 93% of which are singletons. The top ten clones comprise about 0.39% of the sample.

Healthy HIV-negative adults with no recently reported acute infections or vaccinations were included as donors. Every donor was a Caucasian adult living in Nashville, Tennessee, USA. Magnetic negative selection was used to enrich CD4+ T cells, after which naive cells were positively selected on CD45RA and the negative fraction became the memory subset. Blood was obtained by leukapheresis, after which PBMCs were separated by Ficoll-Histopaque density gradient centrifugation and cryopreserved in liquid nitrogen vapor phase. Purity and quantity of every magnetically sorted T cell population were checked by analytical flow cytometry. From each sorted fraction, genomic DNA was isolated and quantified by UV absorbance on a Nanodrop 2000c. This sequence was found in a man aged 18 to 29 in good health. Some clones in this sample may be carry-over from other donors' samples. The material sequenced was naive CD4+ T cells from PBMCs. Per the publication, the cell subset or site label means: CD45RA+ positively selected.

The nucleotide sequence is given as TGTGCCAGCAGCCCTGGGGCGGGGGATAACTACAATGAGCAGTTCTTC. This translates into CASSPGAGDNYNEQFF. The receptor chain draws on TRBV5-6 and TRBJ2-1, and 7 bases in between align with TRBD2. CDR1 and CDR2, looked up from the germline V gene, are SGHDT and YYEEEE. The CDR3 sequence holds 16 residues, the cysteine and phenylalanine included. The read is trimmed to its CDR3 DNA, 48 bases read in frame from base 1. Clipping removes 4 bases from V and 3 bases from J, with 10 as the unmatched junction base count.